The rows below give T cell receptor beta chains drawn from one sample of a study of cytomegalovirus exposure and HLA in healthy donors. The protocol was immunoSEQ multiplex PCR, while the TCRdb copy is restricted to in-frame clones and leaves out a portion. Of approximately 170,000 clones listed, 80% to 90% are singletons. The source material was PBMCs. These receptors all come from a male donor in good health and CMV-seronegative. Both conserved end residues are part of each CDR3. The D gene is left open where the match is weak. Expanded clones are given a class, and other clones once, few, many or no size at all.

V gene: TRBV6-4; clone size: -; D gene: -; J gene: TRBJ2-7; CDR3 protein: CASSNAPCEQYF; CDR3 DNA: TGTGCCAGCAGCAACGCCCCCTGCGAGCAGTACTTC
V gene: TRBV6-5; clone size: -; D gene: TRBD1; J gene: TRBJ2-7; CDR3 protein: CASSYTDRGGAYEQYF; CDR3 DNA: TGTGCCAGCAGTTATACGGACAGGGGTGGGGCCTACGAGCAGTACTTC
V gene: TRBV4-3; clone size: -; D gene: TRBD2; J gene: TRBJ2-7; CDR3 protein: CASSQGLAGATHEQYF; CDR3 DNA: TGCGCCAGCAGCCAGGGACTAGCGGGAGCAACCCACGAGCAGTACTTC
V gene: TRBV18; clone size: -; D gene: -; J gene: TRBJ2-5; CDR3 protein: CASSRRQQETQYF; CDR3 DNA: TGTGCCAGCTCACGACGACAGCAAGAGACCCAGTACTTC
V gene: TRBV4-2; clone size: -; D gene: TRBD1; J gene: TRBJ1-4; CDR3 protein: CASSQYYRGGGGATNEKLFF; CDR3 DNA: TGTGCCAGCAGCCAATACTACAGGGGAGGAGGGGGTGCAACTAATGAAAAACTGTTTTTT
V gene: TRBV28; clone size: -; D gene: TRBD2; J gene: TRBJ2-5; CDR3 protein: CASSLGRLARETQYF; CDR3 DNA: TGTGCCAGCAGTTTAGGGAGACTAGCGAGAGAGACCCAGTACTTC
V gene: TRBV7-8; clone size: -; D gene: TRBD2; J gene: TRBJ2-5; CDR3 protein: CASSTRLAADQETQYF; CDR3 DNA: TGTGCCAGCAGCACGCGACTAGCGGCAGACCAAGAGACCCAGTACTTC
V gene: TRBV5-6; clone size: -; D gene: -; J gene: TRBJ2-7; CDR3 protein: CSSSLVTYEQYF; CDR3 DNA: TGTTCCAGCAGCTTGGTAACCTACGAGCAGTACTTC
V gene: TRBV5-8; clone size: -; D gene: TRBD1; J gene: TRBJ2-5; CDR3 protein: CASSTGTGGNVGETQYF; CDR3 DNA: TGTGCCAGCAGCACCGGGACAGGGGGCAATGTGGGAGAGACCCAGTACTTC
V gene: TRBV7-8; clone size: -; D gene: TRBD1; J gene: TRBJ2-1; CDR3 protein: CASSIGTGRYNEQFF; CDR3 DNA: TGTGCCAGCAGCATCGGGACAGGGCGATACAATGAGCAGTTCTTC
V gene: TRBV28; clone size: -; D gene: -; J gene: TRBJ1-2; CDR3 protein: CASGIGKGLNYGYTF; CDR3 DNA: TGTGCCAGCGGTATCGGCAAGGGGCTTAACTATGGCTACACCTTC
V gene: TRBV7-2; clone size: -; D gene: -; J gene: TRBJ2-7; CDR3 protein: CASSPAAGPYEQYF; CDR3 DNA: TGTGCCAGCAGCCCCGCGGCAGGGCCATACGAGCAGTACTTC
V gene: TRBV9; clone size: once; D gene: TRBD2; J gene: TRBJ2-5; CDR3 protein: CASSDGRAPGETQYF; CDR3 DNA: TGTGCCAGCAGTGACGGGAGGGCCCCTGGGGAGACCCAGTACTTC
V gene: TRBV30; clone size: -; D gene: TRBD1; J gene: TRBJ2-1; CDR3 protein: CAWSGGTGTYNEQFF; CDR3 DNA: TGTGCCTGGAGTGGGGGGACAGGGACCTACAATGAGCAGTTCTTC
V gene: TRBV5-1; clone size: -; D gene: TRBD2; J gene: TRBJ2-3; CDR3 protein: CASSLTAQGTSGWGGDTQYF; CDR3 DNA: TGCGCCAGCAGCTTGACAGCCCAGGGTACTAGCGGATGGGGTGGAGATACGCAGTATTTT
V gene: TRBV6-1; clone size: -; D gene: -; J gene: TRBJ2-1; CDR3 protein: CASSEVGSAMAIWFF; CDR3 DNA: TGTGCCAGCAGTGAAGTCGGGTCGGCCATGGCGATATGGTTCTTC
V gene: TRBV9; clone size: -; D gene: TRBD1; J gene: TRBJ1-6; CDR3 protein: CASSSGQVVNSPLHF; CDR3 DNA: TGTGCCAGCAGCTCTGGACAGGTGGTAAATTCACCCCTCCACTTT
V gene: TRBV29-1; clone size: -; D gene: TRBD1; J gene: TRBJ2-2; CDR3 protein: CSVERGQGTGELFF; CDR3 DNA: TGCAGCGTTGAACGGGGACAGGGAACCGGGGAGCTGTTTTTT
V gene: TRBV7-9; clone size: -; D gene: -; J gene: TRBJ2-1; CDR3 protein: CASHSYNEQFF; CDR3 DNA: TGTGCCAGCCACTCCTACAATGAGCAGTTCTTC
V gene: TRBV5-1; clone size: -; D gene: TRBD1; J gene: TRBJ1-6; CDR3 protein: CASSLEQGSPLHF; CDR3 DNA: TGCGCCAGCAGCTTGGAACAGGGGTCACCCCTCCACTTT
V gene: TRBV7-9; clone size: -; D gene: -; J gene: TRBJ2-7; CDR3 protein: CASSLFPGGSYEQYF; CDR3 DNA: TGTGCCAGCAGCTTATTCCCCGGGGGCTCCTACGAGCAGTACTTC
V gene: TRBV5-1; clone size: -; D gene: -; J gene: TRBJ1-1; CDR3 protein: CASSLRRNTEAFF; CDR3 DNA: TGCGCCAGCAGCTTGAGGAGGAACACTGAAGCTTTCTTT
V gene: TRBV30; clone size: -; D gene: -; J gene: TRBJ1-2; CDR3 protein: CAWATGAYGYPF; CDR3 DNA: -
V gene: TRBV28; clone size: -; D gene: -; J gene: TRBJ1-1; CDR3 protein: CASTSQGYTEAFF; CDR3 DNA: TGTGCCAGCACCTCACAGGGTTACACTGAAGCTTTCTTT
V gene: TRBV9; clone size: -; D gene: -; J gene: TRBJ2-4; CDR3 protein: CASSTDSMNIQYF; CDR3 DNA: TGTGCCAGCAGCACGGACAGCATGAACATTCAGTACTTC
V gene: TRBV5-4; clone size: once; D gene: TRBD2; J gene: TRBJ2-3; CDR3 protein: CAVVGRGTSGGGGTDTQYF; CDR3 DNA: TGTGCCGTCGTCGGACGGGGGACTAGCGGGGGGGGCGGCACAGATACGCAGTATTTT
V gene: TRBV7-8; clone size: -; D gene: TRBD1; J gene: TRBJ2-1; CDR3 protein: CASSFRGRNIDEQFF; CDR3 DNA: TGTGCCAGCAGCTTCAGGGGGCGTAATATCGATGAGCAGTTCTTC
V gene: TRBV7-2; clone size: -; D gene: TRBD2; J gene: TRBJ2-5; CDR3 protein: CASSSSWGLAEETQYF; CDR3 DNA: TGTGCCAGCAGCTCCTCCTGGGGACTAGCGGAAGAGACCCAGTACTTC
V gene: TRBV7-3; clone size: -; D gene: TRBD2; J gene: TRBJ2-1; CDR3 protein: CASSSGLAKEQFF; CDR3 DNA: TGTGCCAGCAGCTCGGGACTAGCCAAGGAGCAGTTCTTC
V gene: TRBV5-1; clone size: few; D gene: TRBD1; J gene: TRBJ2-2; CDR3 protein: CASSPDRAGGELFF; CDR3 DNA: TGCGCCAGCAGCCCTGACAGGGCAGGCGGGGAGCTGTTTTTT
V gene: TRBV6-5; clone size: -; D gene: -; J gene: TRBJ2-5; CDR3 protein: CASGEGEETQYF; CDR3 DNA: TGTGCCAGCGGGGAGGGGGAAGAGACCCAGTACTTC
V gene: TRBV5-6; clone size: once; D gene: -; J gene: TRBJ2-3; CDR3 protein: CASSSTVPSTDTQYF; CDR3 DNA: TGTGCCAGCAGCTCGACTGTCCCTAGCACAGATACGCAGTATTTT
V gene: TRBV18; clone size: -; D gene: -; J gene: TRBJ1-3; CDR3 protein: CASSPRVAADSGNTIYF; CDR3 DNA: TGTGCCAGCTCACCAAGGGTGGCAGCGGACTCTGGAAACACCATATATTTT
V gene: TRBV7-2; clone size: -; D gene: -; J gene: TRBJ2-4; CDR3 protein: CASSAQTSRGAKNIQYF; CDR3 DNA: TGTGCCAGCAGCGCACAGACAAGCCGGGGAGCCAAAAACATTCAGTACTTC
V gene: TRBV28; clone size: -; D gene: -; J gene: TRBJ1-1; CDR3 protein: CASSLQVLGTEAFF; CDR3 DNA: TGTGCCAGCAGTTTACAAGTCCTCGGGACTGAAGCTTTCTTT